This TCR beta chain originates from a study of graft-versus-host responses after intestinal transplantation. Study at large: Each recipient received a multivisceral, liver-intestinal, or isolated intestinal graft. Anti-thymocyte globulin was used for induction in all recipients, who then took tacrolimus and steroids for approximately 3 years. Study-level results: Recipient-marrow GvH clones were detected, some having first appeared in ileum or blood. The highest levels of circulating GvH clones went along with early declines in HvG clones after transplant.

The CDR3 is 19 residues long. V was trimmed by 3 bases and J by 2 bases, leaving 23 bases between them. The V gene's germline CDR1 is MNHNS and CDR2 SASEGT. Produced via immunoSEQ multiplex PCR; TCRdb's table is partial and in-frame only. The sample includes 78,000 or so clones, around nine tenths seen only once; the top ten take over 7%. Concerning this clone: What it binds is not known.

This receptor was taken from a human donor who was the organ donor for an intestinal transplant. The chain is built from TRBV6-1 and TRBJ2-1; perhaps TRBD2 as D (6 bases). This sample comprised unstimulated CD8+ T cells sorted from spleen or lymph node cells, obtained before transplant. CDR3 sequence (DNA): TGTGCCAGCAGTGATTTATCCAGTGGCGGGACGGACCCCTACAATGAGCAGTTCTTC. Protein product: CASSDLSSGGTDPYNEQFF.